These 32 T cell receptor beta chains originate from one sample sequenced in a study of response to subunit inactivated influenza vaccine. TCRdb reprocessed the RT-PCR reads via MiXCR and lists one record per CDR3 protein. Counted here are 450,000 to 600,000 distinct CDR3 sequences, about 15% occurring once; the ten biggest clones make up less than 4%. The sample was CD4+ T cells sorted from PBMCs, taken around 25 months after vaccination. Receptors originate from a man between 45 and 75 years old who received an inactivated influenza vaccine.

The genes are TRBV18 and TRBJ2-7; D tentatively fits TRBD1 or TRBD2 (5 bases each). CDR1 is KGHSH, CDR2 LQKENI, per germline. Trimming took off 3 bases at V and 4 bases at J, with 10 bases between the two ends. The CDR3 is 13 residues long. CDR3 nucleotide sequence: TGTGCCAGCTCACCGGGGGTGGATTACGAGCAGTACTTC. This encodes CASSPGVDYEQYF.

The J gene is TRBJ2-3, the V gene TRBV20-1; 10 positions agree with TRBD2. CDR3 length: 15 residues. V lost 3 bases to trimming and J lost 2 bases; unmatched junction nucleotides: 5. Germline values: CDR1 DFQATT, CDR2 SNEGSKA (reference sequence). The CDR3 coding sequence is TGCAGTGCTAGGAAGAGCGGGGGGGCCACAGATACGCAGTATTTT. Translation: CSARKSGGATDTQYF.

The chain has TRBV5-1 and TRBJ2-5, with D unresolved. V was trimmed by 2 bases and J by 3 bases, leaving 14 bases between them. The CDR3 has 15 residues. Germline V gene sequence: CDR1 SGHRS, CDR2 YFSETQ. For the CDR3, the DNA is TGCGCCAGCAGCTTAATGGGCAGAGCCGAAGAGACCCAGTACTTC. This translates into CASSLMGRAEETQYF.

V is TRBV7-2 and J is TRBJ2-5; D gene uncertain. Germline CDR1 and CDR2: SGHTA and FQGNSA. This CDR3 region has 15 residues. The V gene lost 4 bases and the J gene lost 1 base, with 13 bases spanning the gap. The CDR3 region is CASSSRVTVQETQYF. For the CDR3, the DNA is TGTGCCAGCAGCTCCCGGGTGACTGTCCAAGAGACCCAGTACTTC.

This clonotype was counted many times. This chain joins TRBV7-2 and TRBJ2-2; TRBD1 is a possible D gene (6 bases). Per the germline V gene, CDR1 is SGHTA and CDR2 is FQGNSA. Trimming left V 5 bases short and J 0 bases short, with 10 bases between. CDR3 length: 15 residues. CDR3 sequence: CASSRRQANTGELFF. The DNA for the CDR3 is TGTGCCAGCAGCCGAAGACAGGCGAACACCGGGGAGCTGTTTTTT. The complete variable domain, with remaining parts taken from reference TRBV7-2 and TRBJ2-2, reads GAGVSQSPSNKVTEKGKDVELRCDPISGHTALYWYRQSLGQGLEFLIYFQGNSAPDKSGLPSDRFSAERTGGSVSTLTIQRTQQEDSAVYLCASSRRQANTGELFFGEGSRLTVL.

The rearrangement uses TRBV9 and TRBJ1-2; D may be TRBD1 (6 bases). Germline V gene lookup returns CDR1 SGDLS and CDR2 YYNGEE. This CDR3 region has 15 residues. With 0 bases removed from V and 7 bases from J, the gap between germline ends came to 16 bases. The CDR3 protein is CASSVGGAGLGGYTF. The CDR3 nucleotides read TGTGCCAGCAGCGTAGGGGGGGCAGGGTTGGGTGGCTACACCTTC.

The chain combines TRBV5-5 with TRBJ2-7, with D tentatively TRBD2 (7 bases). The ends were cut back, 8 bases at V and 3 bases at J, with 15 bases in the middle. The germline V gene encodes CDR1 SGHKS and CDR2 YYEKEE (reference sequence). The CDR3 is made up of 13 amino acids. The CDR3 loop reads CASTKGGGYEQYF. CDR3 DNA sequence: TGTGCCAGTACCAAGGGGGGGGGCTACGAGCAGTACTTC.

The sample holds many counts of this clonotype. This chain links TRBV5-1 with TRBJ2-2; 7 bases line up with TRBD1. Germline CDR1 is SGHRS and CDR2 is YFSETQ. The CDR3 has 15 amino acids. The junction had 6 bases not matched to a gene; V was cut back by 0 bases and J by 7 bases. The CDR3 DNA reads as TGCGCCAGCAGCTTGGCGGCGACAGGGAACGGGGAGCTGTTTTTT. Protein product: CASSLAATGNGELFF.

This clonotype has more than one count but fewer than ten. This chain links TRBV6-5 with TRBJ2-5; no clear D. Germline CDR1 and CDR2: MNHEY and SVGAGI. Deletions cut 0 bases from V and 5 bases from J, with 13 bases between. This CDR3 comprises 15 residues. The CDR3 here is CASSYSGRSGETQYF. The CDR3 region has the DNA TGTGCCAGCAGTTACTCGGGTCGCAGTGGGGAGACCCAGTACTTC.

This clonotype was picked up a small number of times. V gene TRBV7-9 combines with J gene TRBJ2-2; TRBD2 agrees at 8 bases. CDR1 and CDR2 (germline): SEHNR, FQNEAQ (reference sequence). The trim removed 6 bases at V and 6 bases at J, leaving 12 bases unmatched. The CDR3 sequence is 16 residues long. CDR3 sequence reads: CASRRGSGRGPGELFF. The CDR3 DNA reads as TGTGCCAGCAGGAGAGGCAGCGGGAGAGGTCCCGGGGAGCTGTTTTTT.

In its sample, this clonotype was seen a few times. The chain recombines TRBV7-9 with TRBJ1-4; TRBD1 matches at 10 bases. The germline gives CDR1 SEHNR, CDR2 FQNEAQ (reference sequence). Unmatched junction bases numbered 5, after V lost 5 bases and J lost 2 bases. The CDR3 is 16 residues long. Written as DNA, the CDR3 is TGTGCCAGCAGCCCGGGACAGGGGACGACTAATGAAAAACTGTTTTTT. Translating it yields CASSPGQGTTNEKLFF.

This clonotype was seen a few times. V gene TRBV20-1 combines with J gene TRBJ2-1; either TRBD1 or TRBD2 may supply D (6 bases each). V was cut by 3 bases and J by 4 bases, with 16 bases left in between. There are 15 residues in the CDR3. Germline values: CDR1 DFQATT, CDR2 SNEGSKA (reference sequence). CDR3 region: CSASNEQGLYNEQFF. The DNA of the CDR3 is TGCAGTGCTAGTAACGAACAGGGACTTTACAATGAGCAGTTCTTC.

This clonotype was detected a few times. DNA for the CDR3: TGCAGTGCTAGAACGGGACTAGGCTATGGCTACACCTTC. It specifies CSARTGLGYGYTF. V and J are TRBV20-1 and TRBJ1-2, with D possibly TRBD1 on 5 matching bases. Germline-derived CDR1 and CDR2 are DFQATT and SNEGSKA (reference sequence). The CDR3 is made up of 13 amino acids. The ends were cut back, 2 bases at V and 4 bases at J, with 11 bases in the middle.

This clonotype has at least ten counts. The CDR3 is CSVEGQRARNEQFF. The CDR3 DNA sequence: TGCAGCGTTGAAGGACAGCGGGCGCGCAATGAGCAGTTCTTC. This chain uses TRBV29-1 with TRBJ2-1, with D perhaps TRBD2 (6 bases). The CDR3 extends over 14 amino acids. Germline CDR1 reads SQVTM; CDR2 reads ANQGSEA. Between the trimmed V and J ends, which lost 1 base and 6 bases, there was a span of 13 bases.

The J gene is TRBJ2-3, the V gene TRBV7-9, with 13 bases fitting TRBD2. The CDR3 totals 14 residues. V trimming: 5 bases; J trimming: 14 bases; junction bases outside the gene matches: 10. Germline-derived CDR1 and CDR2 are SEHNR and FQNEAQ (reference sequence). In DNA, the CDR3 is TGTGCCAGCAGCCCGGGACTAGCGGGGAGCCCCTGGTATTTT. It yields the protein CASSPGLAGSPWYF.

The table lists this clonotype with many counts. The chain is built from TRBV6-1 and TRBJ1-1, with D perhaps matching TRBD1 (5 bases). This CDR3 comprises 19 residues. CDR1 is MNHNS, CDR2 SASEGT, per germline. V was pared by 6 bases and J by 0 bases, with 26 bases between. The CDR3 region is CASRSELGGSLPMNTEAFF. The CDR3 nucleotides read TGTGCCAGCAGATCAGAGCTCGGGGGGAGTTTACCGATGAACACTGAAGCTTTCTTT.

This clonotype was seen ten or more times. The CDR3 DNA sequence: TGTGCCAGCAGCTTAGACGCGGCGGGAGGGCGATGGCAGTTCTTC. Translation: CASSLDAAGGRWQFF. The V call is TRBV7-2, the J call TRBJ2-1, with 9 bases matching TRBD2. The length of the CDR3 is 15 residues. V was pared by 1 base and J by 12 bases, with 10 bases of the junction left unmatched. Germline V CDR1 and CDR2: SGHTA, FQGNSA.

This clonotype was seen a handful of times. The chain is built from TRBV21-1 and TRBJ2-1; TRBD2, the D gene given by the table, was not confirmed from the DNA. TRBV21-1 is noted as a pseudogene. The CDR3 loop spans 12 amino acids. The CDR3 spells CAIPPSYNEQFF. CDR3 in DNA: TGTGCCATCCCTCCTTCCTACAATGAGCAGTTCTTC.

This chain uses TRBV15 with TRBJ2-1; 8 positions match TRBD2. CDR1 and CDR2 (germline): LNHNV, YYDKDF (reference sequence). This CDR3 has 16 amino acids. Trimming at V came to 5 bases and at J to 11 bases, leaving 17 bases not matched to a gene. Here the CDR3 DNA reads TGTGCCACCAGCGGAAACCCCAACAGAAGCGGGGGTCAGCAGTTCTTC. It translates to CATSGNPNRSGGQQFF.

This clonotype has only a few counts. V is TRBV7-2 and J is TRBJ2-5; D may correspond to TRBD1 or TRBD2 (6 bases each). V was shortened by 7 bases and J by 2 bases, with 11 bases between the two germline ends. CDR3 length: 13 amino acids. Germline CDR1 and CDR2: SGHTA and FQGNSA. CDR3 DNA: TGTGCCAGCACTAGGGGGGTTCAAGAGACCCAGTACTTC. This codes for CASTRGVQETQYF.

In DNA form, the CDR3 reads TGTGCCAGCAGTTTCCCAGGGGCGCAGCAGTACTTC. Its translation: CASSFPGAQQYF. This sequence joins TRBV28 and TRBJ2-7; tentative D call: TRBD1 (6 bases). Germline V gene lookup returns CDR1 MDHEN and CDR2 SYDVKM. Trimming took off 3 bases at V and 8 bases at J, with 11 bases between the two ends. The CDR3 contains 12 residues.

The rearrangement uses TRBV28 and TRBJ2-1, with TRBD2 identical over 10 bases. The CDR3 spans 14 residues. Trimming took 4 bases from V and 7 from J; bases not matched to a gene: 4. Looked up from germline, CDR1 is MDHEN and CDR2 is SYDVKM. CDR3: CASSSTSGANEQFF. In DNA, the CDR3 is TGTGCCAGCAGTTCCACTAGCGGGGCAAATGAGCAGTTCTTC.

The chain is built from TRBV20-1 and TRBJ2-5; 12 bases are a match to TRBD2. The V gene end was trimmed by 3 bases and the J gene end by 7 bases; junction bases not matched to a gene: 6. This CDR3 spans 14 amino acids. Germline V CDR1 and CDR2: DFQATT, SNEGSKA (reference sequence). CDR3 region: CSARTSGGLMTQYF. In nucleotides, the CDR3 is TGCAGTGCTAGGACTAGCGGGGGCCTAATGACCCAGTACTTC.

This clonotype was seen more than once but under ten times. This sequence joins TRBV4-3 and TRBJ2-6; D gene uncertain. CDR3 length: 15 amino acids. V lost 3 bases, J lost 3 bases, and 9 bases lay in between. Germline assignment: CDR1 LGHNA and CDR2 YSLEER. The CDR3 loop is CASSQIPGGANVLTF. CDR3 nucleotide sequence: TGCGCCAGCAGCCAGATACCAGGTGGGGCCAACGTCCTGACTTTC.

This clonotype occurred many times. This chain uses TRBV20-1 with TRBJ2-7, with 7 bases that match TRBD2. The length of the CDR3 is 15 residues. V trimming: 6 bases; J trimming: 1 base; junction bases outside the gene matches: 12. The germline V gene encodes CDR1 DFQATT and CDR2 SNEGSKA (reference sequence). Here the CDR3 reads CSAESRRLASYEQYF. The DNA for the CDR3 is TGCAGTGCCGAAAGCCGAAGACTAGCATCCTACGAGCAGTACTTC.

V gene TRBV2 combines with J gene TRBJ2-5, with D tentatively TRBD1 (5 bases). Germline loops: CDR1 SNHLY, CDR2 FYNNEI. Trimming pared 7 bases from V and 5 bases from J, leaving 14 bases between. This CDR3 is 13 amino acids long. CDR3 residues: CASTRGSGETQYF. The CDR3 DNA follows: TGTGCCAGCACTAGGGGCTCGGGTGAGACCCAGTACTTC.

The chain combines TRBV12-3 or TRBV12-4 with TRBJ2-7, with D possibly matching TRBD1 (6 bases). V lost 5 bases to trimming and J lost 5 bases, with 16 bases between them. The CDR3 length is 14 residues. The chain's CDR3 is CASSKNTGFNEQYF. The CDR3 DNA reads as TGTGCCAGCAGTAAAAACACAGGGTTTAACGAGCAGTACTTC.

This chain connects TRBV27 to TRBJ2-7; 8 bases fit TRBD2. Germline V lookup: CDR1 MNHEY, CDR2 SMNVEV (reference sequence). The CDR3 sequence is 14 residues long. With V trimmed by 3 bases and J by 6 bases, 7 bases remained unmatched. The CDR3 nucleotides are TGTGCCAGCAGTTTTCGGGGGGGATCGGGCGAGCAGTACTTC. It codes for CASSFRGGSGEQYF.

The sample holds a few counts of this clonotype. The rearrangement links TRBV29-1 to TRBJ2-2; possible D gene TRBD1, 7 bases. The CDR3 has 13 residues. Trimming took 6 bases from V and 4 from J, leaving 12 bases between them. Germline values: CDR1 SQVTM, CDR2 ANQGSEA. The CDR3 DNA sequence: TGCAGCGTCAGGGGGGTGAGCACCGGGGAGCTGTTTTTT. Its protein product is CSVRGVSTGELFF.

CDR3 residues: CASRQGILPYEQYF. The CDR3 nucleotides are TGTGCCAGCAGACAGGGTATCCTTCCCTACGAGCAGTACTTC. This rearrangement joins TRBV7-2 to TRBJ2-7, with D possibly being TRBD1 (6 bases). Germline V gene lookup returns CDR1 SGHTA and CDR2 FQGNSA. The CDR3 has 14 amino acids. Trimming removed 6 bases at V and 2 bases at J, with 14 bases between.

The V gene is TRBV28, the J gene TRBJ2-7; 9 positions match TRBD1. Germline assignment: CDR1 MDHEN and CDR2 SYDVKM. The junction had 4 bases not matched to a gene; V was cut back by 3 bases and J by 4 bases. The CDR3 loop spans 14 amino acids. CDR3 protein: CASSLRDRVYEQYF. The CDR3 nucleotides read TGTGCCAGCAGTTTGCGGGACAGGGTGTACGAGCAGTACTTC.

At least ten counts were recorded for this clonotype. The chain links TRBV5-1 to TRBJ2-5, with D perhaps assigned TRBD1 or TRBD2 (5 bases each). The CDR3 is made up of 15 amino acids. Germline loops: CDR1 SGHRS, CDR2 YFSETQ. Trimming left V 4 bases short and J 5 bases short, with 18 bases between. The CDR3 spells CASSARRGARETQYF. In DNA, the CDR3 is TGCGCCAGCAGCGCCCGAAGAGGGGCCAGGGAGACCCAGTACTTC.